A single sample is the source of the 18 T cell receptor beta chains below, sequenced in a study of blood T cell repertoires in COVID-19. Assay: immunoSEQ multiplex PCR; the TCRdb copy retains only in-frame clones and omits some. This table has approximately 130,000 clones, over 75% appearing once. The specimen sequenced was peripheral blood. The receptors were sampled from a man over 45 with acute or convalescent COVID-19.

This clone has only one observation. This chain links TRBV11-2 with TRBJ1-1; TRBD1 agrees at 8 bases. There are 14 residues in the CDR3. V gave up 3 bases and J gave up 4 bases; unmatched junction bases: 4. Germline V lookup: CDR1 SGHAT, CDR2 FQNNGV. CDR3 sequence (DNA): TGTGCCAGCAGCTTGGGCGACAGGGGCACTGAAGCTTTCTTT. It encodes CASSLGDRGTEAFF.

The chain combines TRBV2 with TRBJ2-1; D remains unclear. The germline V gene encodes CDR1 SNHLY and CDR2 FYNNEI. This CDR3 is built from 13 residues. Trimming left V 7 bases short and J 7 bases short, with 14 bases between. For the CDR3, the DNA is TGTGCCAGCATATCGCCGTCGCGGAATGAGCAGTTCTTC. This gives the protein CASISPSRNEQFF.

The V call is TRBV19, the J call TRBJ2-1; maybe TRBD2 (5 bases). The CDR3 runs 16 residues. The germline V gene encodes CDR1 LNHDA and CDR2 SQIVND (reference sequence). V lost 0 bases to trimming and J lost 0 bases, with 9 bases between them. The CDR3 DNA sequence: TGTGCCAGTAGTATAGATATCACTAGCTCCTACAATGAGCAGTTCTTC. This encodes CASSIDITSSYNEQFF.

The V gene is TRBV27, the J gene TRBJ1-1; 9 bases map to TRBD1. Trimming took 3 bases from V and 4 from J; bases not matched to a gene: 3. The CDR3 is 14 amino acids. Germline V CDR1 and CDR2: MNHEY, SMNVEV (reference sequence). The CDR3 sequence: CASSFGTGSTEAFF. CDR3 coding DNA: TGTGCCAGCAGTTTCGGGACAGGGAGCACTGAAGCTTTCTTT.

This clone was seen only a few times. This sequence joins TRBV18 and TRBJ1-5, with a possible D match to TRBD1 (6 bases). The CDR3 length is 13 residues. Germline V CDR1 and CDR2: KGHSH, LQKENI. The V end lost 6 bases, the J end lost 4 bases, and 10 bases lay between the germline ends. CDR3 nucleotides: TGTGCCAGCTCTTCAGGGGTTAATCAGCCCCAGCATTTT. Protein sequence: CASSSGVNQPQHF.

The chain employs TRBV5-1 and TRBJ1-3, with 10 bases lining up with TRBD1. This CDR3 comprises 17 residues. Germline assignment: CDR1 SGHRS and CDR2 YFSETQ. V lost 0 bases to trimming and J lost 0 bases; unmatched junction nucleotides: 3. The CDR3 DNA follows: TGCGCCAGCAGCTTGGTTGGACAGGGGGTCTCTGGAAACACCATATATTTT. Protein product: CASSLVGQGVSGNTIYF.

The V gene is TRBV5-4, the J gene TRBJ2-7; 9 nucleotides match TRBD1. Germline V gene lookup returns CDR1 SGHNT and CDR2 YYREEE (reference sequence). The CDR3 sequence is 16 residues long. V gave up 4 bases and J gave up 4 bases; unmatched junction bases: 12. As DNA, the CDR3 is TGTGCCAGCAGCCCTTCGGGGACAGGGAGGTTTTACGAGCAGTACTTC. Its translation is CASSPSGTGRFYEQYF.

This clone was picked up a small number of times. This rearrangement joins TRBV19 to TRBJ2-1, with a possible D match to TRBD1 (5 bases). The ends were cut back, 3 bases at V and 2 bases at J, with 14 bases in the middle. Germline loops: CDR1 LNHDA, CDR2 SQIVND (reference sequence). This CDR3 has 16 residues. The CDR3 DNA reads as TGTGCCAGTAGTATCCCGTCCAAAGGGGCCTACAATGAGCAGTTCTTC. It specifies CASSIPSKGAYNEQFF.

This clone appeared a single time. The gene calls are TRBV21-1 and TRBJ1-5; the listed D gene, TRBD1, was not tested against the DNA. TRBV21-1 is shown as a pseudogene. CDR3 size: 20 residues. For the CDR3, the DNA is TGTGCCAGCAGCAAAGAAAGTTTAGGACAGGGGCCCGGTAGCAATCAGCCCCAGCATTTT. This gives the protein CASSKESLGQGPGSNQPQHF.

CDR3 sequence (DNA): TGCGCCAGCAGCCACCCTCTCGGCCGGGCAGTAGTACTAGCGGGAGGAGCAATGATTCAGTTCTTC. Encoded protein: CASSHPLGRAVVLAGGAMIQFF. The chain joins TRBV4-1 to TRBJ2-1; 12 positions agree with TRBD2. CDR1 MGHRA and CDR2 YSYEKL come from the germline V gene. The CDR3 is made up of 22 amino acids. V was pared by 3 bases and J by 13 bases, with 31 bases of the junction left unmatched.

The rearrangement links TRBV3-1 (or the pseudogene TRBV3-2) to TRBJ1-2, with a tentative D call TRBD1 (6 bases). Germline V gene data show CDR1 as LGHDT and CDR2 as YNNKEL (reference sequence). CDR3 length: 13 residues. The germline V and J ends were trimmed by 4 bases and 1 base, with 7 bases remaining between them. CDR3 sequence reads: CASSRQDNYGYTF. The CDR3 region has the DNA TGTGCCAGCAGCCGACAGGATAACTATGGCTACACCTTC.

The rearrangement joins TRBV7-2 to TRBJ2-1; TRBD2 matches 14 bases. Trimming at V came to 5 bases and at J to 6 bases, leaving 3 bases not matched to a gene. Germline V lookup: CDR1 SGHTA, CDR2 FQGNSA. The CDR3 spans 15 residues. The CDR3 sequence is CASSLGTSGSNEQFF. The CDR3 DNA follows: TGTGCCAGCAGCCTGGGGACTAGCGGGAGCAATGAGCAGTTCTTC.

The chain joins TRBV5-1 to TRBJ1-2; weak D call: TRBD1 (6 bases). V was shortened by 3 bases and J by 4 bases, with 13 bases between the two germline ends. This CDR3 region has 14 residues. Germline V lookup: CDR1 SGHRS, CDR2 YFSETQ. CDR3 sequence reads: CASSWDRTVYGYTF. The CDR3 nucleotides are TGCGCCAGCAGCTGGGATAGGACAGTCTATGGCTACACCTTC.

The J gene is TRBJ1-1, the V gene TRBV5-1; D may be TRBD1 (5 bases). CDR3 size: 15 residues. V lost 0 bases and J 0 bases, leaving 9 bases between the germline ends. Germline V lookup: CDR1 SGHRS, CDR2 YFSETQ. The CDR3 sequence is CASSLGQSMNTEAFF. The CDR3, as DNA: TGCGCCAGCAGCTTGGGACAGAGCATGAACACTGAAGCTTTCTTT. Using reference TRBV5-1 and TRBJ1-1 for the parts outside the CDR3, the full variable domain is KAGVTQTPRYLIKTRGQQVTLSCSPISGHRSVSWYQQTPGQGLQFLFEYFSETQRNKGNFPGRFSGRQFSNSRSEMNVSTLELGDSALYLCASSLGQSMNTEAFFGQGTRLTVV.

The chain uses TRBV24-1 and TRBJ2-1, with 13 bases identical to TRBD2. The CDR3 sequence is 14 residues long. Germline CDR1 reads KGHDR; CDR2 reads SFDVKD. V trimming: 9 bases; J trimming: 6 bases; junction bases outside the gene matches: 4. The CDR3 DNA is TGTGCCACCGAGACTAGCGGGAGGCCCAATGAGCAGTTCTTC. As protein: CATETSGRPNEQFF.

This chain uses TRBV5-5 with TRBJ1-6; D is unresolved. Germline V gene data show CDR1 as SGHKS and CDR2 as YYEKEE (reference sequence). CDR3 length: 14 residues. Trimming pared 1 base from V and 6 bases from J, leaving 8 bases between. The CDR3 is CASSLFVSNSPLHF. Written as DNA, the CDR3 is TGTGCCAGCAGCTTGTTTGTTAGTAATTCACCCCTCCACTTT.

As DNA, the CDR3 is TGTGCCTGGAGTGTAACGCGTCGGACAGATACGCAGTATTTT. It yields the protein CAWSVTRRTDTQYF. The chain recombines TRBV30 with TRBJ2-3, with D hard to call. The CDR3 loop spans 14 amino acids. V was pared by 0 bases and J by 3 bases, with 10 bases between. From germline, CDR1 is GTSNPN and CDR2 SVGIG (reference sequence). Full variable domain (rest looked up from reference TRBV30 and TRBJ2-3): SQTIHQWPATLVQPVGSPLSLECTVEGTSNPNLYWYRQAAGRGLQLLFYSVGIGQISSEVPQNLSASRPQDRQFILSSKKLLLSDSGFYLCAWSVTRRTDTQYFGPGTRLTVL.

In DNA, the CDR3 is TGTGCCTGGACTGACGGACGGGGGAGGCCTGAAGCTTTCTTT. Translated: CAWTDGRGRPEAFF. The V call is TRBV30, the J call TRBJ1-1, with a possible D match to TRBD1 (5 bases). The CDR3 has 14 residues. V lost 4 bases and J lost 6, with 18 bases in between. Germline lookup yields CDR1 GTSNPN and CDR2 SVGIG (reference sequence).